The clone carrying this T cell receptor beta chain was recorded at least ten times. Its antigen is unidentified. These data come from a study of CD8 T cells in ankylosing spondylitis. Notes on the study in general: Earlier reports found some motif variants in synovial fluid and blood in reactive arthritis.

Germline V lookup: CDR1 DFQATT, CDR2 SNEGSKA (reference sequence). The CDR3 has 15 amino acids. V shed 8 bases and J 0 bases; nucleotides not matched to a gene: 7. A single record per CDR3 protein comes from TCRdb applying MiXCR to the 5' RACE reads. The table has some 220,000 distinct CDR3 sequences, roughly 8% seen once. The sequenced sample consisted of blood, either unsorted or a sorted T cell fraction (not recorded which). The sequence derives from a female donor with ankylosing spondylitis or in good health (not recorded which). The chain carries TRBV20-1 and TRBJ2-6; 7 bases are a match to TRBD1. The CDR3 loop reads CSPDRKYSGANVLTF. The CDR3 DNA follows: TGCAGTCCGGACAGGAAATACTCTGGGGCCAACGTCCTGACTTTC.